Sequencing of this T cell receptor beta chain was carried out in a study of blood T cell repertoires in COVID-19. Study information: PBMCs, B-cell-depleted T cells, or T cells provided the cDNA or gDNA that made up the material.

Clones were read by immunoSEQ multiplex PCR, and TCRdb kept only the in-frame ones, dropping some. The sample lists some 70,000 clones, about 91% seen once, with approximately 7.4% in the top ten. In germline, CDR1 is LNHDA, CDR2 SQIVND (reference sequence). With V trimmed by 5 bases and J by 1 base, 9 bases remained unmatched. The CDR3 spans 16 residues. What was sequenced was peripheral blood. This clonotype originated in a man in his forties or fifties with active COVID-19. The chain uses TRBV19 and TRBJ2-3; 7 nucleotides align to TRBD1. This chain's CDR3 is CASSGRQGPRTDTQYF. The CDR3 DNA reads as TGTGCCAGTAGTGGCCGACAGGGACCTCGCACAGATACGCAGTATTTT.